What follows are 13 T cell receptor beta chains derived from one specimen sequenced in a study of glioma-infiltrating T cells after dendritic cell vaccination. Profiling relied on immunoSEQ multiplex PCR, and the TCRdb table lists in-frame clones only, not all of them. This table has fewer than 85,000 clones, around 90% appearing once. The sequencing used blood, collected before dendritic cell vaccination. The receptors stem from a human donor with glioblastoma.

This chain joins TRBV6-1 and TRBJ2-5; TRBD1 matches 7 bases. V trimming: 2 bases; J trimming: 3 bases; junction bases outside the gene matches: 3. CDR1 is MNHNS, CDR2 SASEGT, per germline. The length of the CDR3 is 14 residues. CDR3 residues: CASSEIGTEETQYF. In DNA, the CDR3 is TGTGCCAGCAGTGAAATAGGGACAGAAGAGACCCAGTACTTC.

The V and J genes are TRBV5-1 and TRBJ1-1; 11 bases align to TRBD1. J gave up 1 base and V 4 bases, and 12 bases lay outside the gene matches. Germline V lookup: CDR1 SGHRS, CDR2 YFSETQ. The CDR3 totals 18 residues. The CDR3 region is CASSLRTGGTVGNTEAFF. As DNA, the CDR3 is TGCGCCAGCAGCCTTCGGACAGGGGGCACCGTGGGGAACACTGAAGCTTTCTTT. Complete variable domain (other parts from reference TRBV5-1 and TRBJ1-1): KAGVTQTPRYLIKTRGQQVTLSCSPISGHRSVSWYQQTPGQGLQFLFEYFSETQRNKGNFPGRFSGRQFSNSRSEMNVSTLELGDSALYLCASSLRTGGTVGNTEAFFGQGTRLTVV.

The chain couples TRBV11-3 to TRBJ2-7; 10 positions match TRBD2. Germline V gene data show CDR1 as SGHNT and CDR2 as YENEEA. V shed 5 bases and J 1 base; nucleotides not matched to a gene: 5. This CDR3 has 15 residues. CDR3 DNA: TGTGCCAGCAGCCTTGGACTAGCGGTTTCCTACGAGCAGTACTTC. Translation: CASSLGLAVSYEQYF.

The chain is built from TRBV18 and TRBJ2-7, with TRBD1 identical over 10 bases. The CDR3 sequence is 15 residues long. Germline V gene data show CDR1 as KGHSH and CDR2 as LQKENI. Losses at the gene ends were 8 bases for V and 1 base for J; bases not matched to a gene: 8. CDR3 protein: CASEAGQGTSYEQYF. The CDR3 bases are TGTGCCAGCGAAGCGGGACAGGGGACTTCCTACGAGCAGTACTTC.

This clone was observed a handful of times. The gene calls are TRBV5-1 and TRBJ2-3; D remains ambiguous. The CDR3 length is 15 residues. In germline, CDR1 is SGHRS, CDR2 YFSETQ. Trimming cost V 1 base and J 2 bases, with 11 bases left between them. In DNA, the CDR3 is TGCGCCAGCAGCTTGACAGTTTCCTACACAGATACGCAGTATTTT. The encoded protein is CASSLTVSYTDTQYF.

The chain employs TRBV2 and TRBJ2-2, with 13 positions matching TRBD2. Trimming removed 6 bases from V and 5 bases from J; junction bases left unmatched: 6. CDR3 size: 16 residues. CDR1 and CDR2 from the germline V gene are SNHLY and FYNNEI. The CDR3 region has the DNA TGTGCCAGCAGGATAACTAGCGGGAGGGGGACCGGGGAGCTGTTTTTT. It yields the protein CASRITSGRGTGELFF.

This chain joins TRBV5-8 and TRBJ2-5; 10 bases fit TRBD2. The CDR3 is 15 amino acids. Germline assignment: CDR1 SGHTS and CDR2 YDEGEE. V shed 4 bases, J shed 1 base, and the junction held 4 bases outside the gene matches. The CDR3 DNA follows: TGTGCCAGCAGCCATAGCGGGGGGTCCCAAGAGACCCAGTACTTC. Translating gives CASSHSGGSQETQYF. Complete variable domain (other parts from reference TRBV5-8 and TRBJ2-5): EAGVTQSPTHLIKTRGQQATLRCSPISGHTSVYWYQQALGLGLQFLLWYDEGEERNRGNFPPRFSGRQFPNYSSELNVNALELEDSALYLCASSHSGGSQETQYFGPGTRLLVL.

This chain joins TRBV6-1 and TRBJ2-1, with a possible D match to TRBD2 (6 bases). Trimming took 3 bases from V and 0 from J, leaving 9 bases between them. The CDR3 totals 15 residues. The V gene's germline CDR1 is MNHNS and CDR2 SASEGT. The CDR3 sequence: CASSETSNSYNEQFF. For the CDR3, the DNA is TGTGCCAGCAGTGAGACTAGTAACTCCTACAATGAGCAGTTCTTC.

The chain carries TRBV27 and TRBJ2-3; D may be TRBD2 (6 bases). This CDR3 contains 15 residues. Trimming removed 5 bases from V and 0 bases from J, with 12 bases in between. Germline CDR1 MNHEY, CDR2 SMNVEV (reference sequence). The CDR3 sequence is CASSLDYRSTDTQYF. CDR3 coding DNA: TGTGCCAGCAGTCTGGACTATAGGAGCACAGATACGCAGTATTTT.

V is TRBV7-9 and J is TRBJ2-1; 12 nucleotides match TRBD2. The J segment lost 6 bases and the V segment lost 7 bases, leaving 7 bases of the junction unmatched. From germline, CDR1 is SEHNR and CDR2 FQNEAQ (reference sequence). This CDR3 contains 15 residues. CDR3: CASTLAGGPGNEQFF. The DNA of the CDR3 is TGTGCCAGCACCCTAGCGGGAGGGCCGGGCAATGAGCAGTTCTTC.

The chain uses TRBV10-3 and TRBJ1-5, with D possibly TRBD1 on 5 matching bases. The CDR3 length is 15 residues. The germline V gene has CDR1 ENHRY and CDR2 SYGVKD. Trimming took 5 bases from V and 9 from J, leaving 20 bases between them. The CDR3 is CAISPGGRIVPPQHF. The CDR3 nucleotides are TGTGCCATCAGTCCCGGGGGACGAATAGTTCCGCCCCAGCATTTT.

This chain links TRBV7-3 with TRBJ2-5; possibly TRBD1 for D (5 bases). Trimming left V 5 bases short and J 2 bases short, with 9 bases between. Germline assignment: CDR1 SGHTA and CDR2 FQGTGA. CDR3 length: 13 amino acids. The CDR3 DNA sequence: TGTGCCAGCAGCCCAGGGCGGCAAGAGACCCAGTACTTC. Translating it yields CASSPGRQETQYF.

The genes are TRBV27 and TRBJ2-3, with 14 bases identical to TRBD2. V lost 2 bases to trimming and J lost 8 bases; unmatched junction nucleotides: 6. This CDR3 region has 16 residues. The V gene's germline CDR1 is MNHEY and CDR2 SMNVEV (reference sequence). Here the CDR3 DNA reads TGTGCCAGCAGTTTAAGACTAGCGGGGGGGCCTGGTACGCAGTATTTT. This encodes CASSLRLAGGPGTQYF.